The present entry profiles one T cell receptor beta chain with its context. Its antigen remains unidentified. Subsets obtained from CD4+ cells comprised CD45RA+ naive and CD45RA-negative memory cells. Assay: immunoSEQ multiplex PCR; the TCRdb copy retains only in-frame clones and omits some. Among 2 million to 2.5 million clones, under 95% were seen once, and the ten largest hold 0.36%. The sample comes from a study of shared clonotypes between healthy human individuals. Study-wide results and limits: Donors were few, which limited the genetic and exposure-history diversity represented. Relative to memory subsets, naive subsets generally showed larger estimated richness.

This CDR3 spans 22 amino acids. V was clipped by 2 bases and J by 4 bases; unmatched bases: 29. Germline CDR1 reads GTSNPN; CDR2 reads SVGIG (reference sequence). The sequence derives from a man aged 18-30 years in good health. Some clones in this sample may be carry-over from other donors' samples. Sequencing input: naive CD4+ T cells from PBMCs. Indicated subset: CD45RA+ positively selected. This chain connects TRBV30 to TRBJ2-3; 8 bases match TRBD2. CDR3 nucleotide sequence: TGTGCCTGGAGTCCATACCGACGACTGATGCGGGAGGTTTCGAAGCCGCCAGATACGCAGTATTTT. Translating it yields CAWSPYRRLMREVSKPPDTQYF.